This entry lists 5 T cell receptor beta chains sequenced from one sample in a study of blood T cell repertoires in COVID-19. The data were produced by immunoSEQ multiplex PCR, yet TCRdb's version contains in-frame clones alone and is incomplete. The top ten hold 5.2% of the sample, which has about 220,000 clones, 82% seen once. The source material was peripheral blood. These receptors originate from a woman aged 65 to 85 with COVID-19, enrolled during active disease.

The chain is built from TRBV4-1 and TRBJ2-2; 8 bases match TRBD2. The CDR3 is 15 residues long. Germline V gives CDR1 MGHRA, CDR2 YSYEKL. V was pared by 5 bases and J by 0 bases, with 2 bases of the junction left unmatched. The DNA for the CDR3 is TGCGCCAGCAGCGCGGGACTAGCGAACACCGGGGAGCTGTTTTTT. Translating gives CASSAGLANTGELFF.

V gene TRBV7-3 combines with J gene TRBJ2-1; D perhaps matches TRBD2 (6 bases). V gave up 3 bases and J gave up 12 bases, with 33 bases separating them. Germline assignment: CDR1 SGHTA and CDR2 FQGTGA. CDR3 length: 19 residues. Here the CDR3 DNA reads TGTGCCAGCAGCTTTCTCCCCGCGACTAGATCGGGCACTAATGAGTGGCAGTTCTTC. This sequence encodes CASSFLPATRSGTNEWQFF. Drawing the rest from reference TRBV7-3 and TRBJ2-1, the complete variable domain is GAGVSQTPSNKVTEKGKYVELRCDPISGHTALYWYRQSLGQGPEFLIYFQGTGAADDSGLPNDRFFAVRPEGSVSTLKIQRTERGDSAVYLCASSFLPATRSGTNEWQFFGPGTRLTVL.

The chain has TRBV7-8 and TRBJ2-3; 14 positions match TRBD2. The ends lost 3 bases at V and 0 bases at J; junction bases unmatched: 14. The CDR3 extends over 21 amino acids. Germline V CDR1 and CDR2: SGHVS, FQNEAQ. The CDR3 protein is CASSLGTSGSHRITSTDTQYF. CDR3 sequence (DNA): TGTGCCAGCAGCTTGGGGACTAGCGGGAGCCACCGAATTACTAGCACAGATACGCAGTATTTT.

This clone was observed a few times. The gene calls are TRBV18 and TRBJ2-5; TRBD2 matches 7 bases. Germline V lookup: CDR1 KGHSH, CDR2 LQKENI. J lost 5 bases, V lost 4 bases, and 10 bases had no gene match. The length of the CDR3 is 15 residues. CDR3 protein: CASSRDGRPGETQYF. Here the CDR3 DNA reads TGTGCCAGCTCACGGGACGGGAGGCCCGGCGAGACCCAGTACTTC.

The chain combines TRBV4-2 with TRBJ1-5; D may be TRBD1 (6 bases). CDR3 length: 15 amino acids. CDR1 LGHNA and CDR2 YNFKEQ come from the germline V gene. V was cut by 0 bases and J by 9 bases, with 15 bases left in between. The DNA for the CDR3 is TGTGCCAGCAGCCAAGATTACAGGGTACGAGGGCCCCAGCATTTT. This encodes CASSQDYRVRGPQHF.